The clone carrying this TCR beta chain was recorded a few times. Its antigen remains unknown. TCR beta libraries were built from RNA through three nested multiplex PCR rounds using modified ARM-PCR. TCRB cDNA was made from around 450 ng total RNA. Via MiXCR, TCRdb re-called the multiplex PCR reads, giving one row per CDR3 protein. This table holds about 32,000 distinct CDR3 sequences, about 64% found once. The data were obtained in a study of tumor-infiltrating lymphocytes in glioblastoma multiforme. Overall study findings and caveats: The TCR and somatic mutation analysis included just one glioblastoma patient.

This sequence originates from a male donor with glioblastoma. Sequencing was done on a sample of brain tumor tissue.

The CDR3 nucleotides are TGTGCCATCAGTGAGACGACTAGCGGGGGATGTGAGCAGTACTTC. It yields the protein CAISETTSGGCEQYF. The chain recombines TRBV10-3 with TRBJ2-7; 12 nucleotides line up with TRBD2. With V trimmed by 2 bases and J by 7 bases, 6 bases remained unmatched. CDR1 is ENHRY and CDR2 is SYGVKD in the germline V gene. The CDR3 loop spans 15 amino acids.